Each of the 10 T cell receptor beta chains below was sequenced from the same sample in a study of prognosis after radiotherapy for stage I lung cancer. Two-round multiplex PCR amplified TCR beta CDR3 from genomic DNA. The first round of PCR was done with primers that matched each TRBV and TRBJ gene. Each CDR3 protein is one row after TCRdb ran MiXCR on the multiplex PCR reads. The sample includes nearly 25,000 distinct CDR3 sequences, approximately 40% of them seen just once. Material: PBMCs, obtained before or after stereotactic body radiation therapy (not recorded which). The source is a donor of 50 years or more with non-small cell lung cancer.

The chain employs TRBV6-2 or TRBV6-3 and TRBJ2-1, with 13 nucleotides matching TRBD2. This CDR3 spans 15 amino acids. Germline values: CDR1 MNHEY, CDR2 SVGEGT. V lost 2 bases, J lost 8 bases, and 3 bases stayed unmatched. The CDR3 sequence is CASSYNGLAGDEQFF. The DNA for the CDR3 is TGTGCCAGCAGTTACAATGGACTAGCGGGAGATGAGCAGTTCTTC.

This clonotype was found once. V is TRBV6-5 and J is TRBJ1-1; tentatively, D is TRBD1 (5 bases). Between the trimmed V and J ends, which lost 0 bases and 4 bases, there was a span of 15 bases. Germline lookup yields CDR1 MNHEY and CDR2 SVGAGI. The CDR3 length is 16 residues. The CDR3 protein is CASSYSTQDMGTEAFF. As DNA, the CDR3 is TGTGCCAGCAGTTACTCCACCCAGGACATGGGCACTGAAGCTTTCTTT.

The chain recombines TRBV28 with TRBJ1-2, with TRBD1 matching 8 bases. In germline, CDR1 is MDHEN, CDR2 SYDVKM. With 7 bases clipped from V and 4 bases from J, the junction kept 5 bases outside the gene matches. CDR3 length equals 13 residues. The CDR3 reads CASNRQGTYGYTF. In DNA, the CDR3 is TGTGCCAGCAACCGACAGGGGACCTATGGCTACACCTTC.

This clonotype is medium-sized in the sample. The chain is built from TRBV20-1 and TRBJ2-1, with 8 bases fitting TRBD1. The germline gives CDR1 DFQATT, CDR2 SNEGSKA (reference sequence). The CDR3 is 12 amino acids. With 7 bases clipped from V and 7 bases from J, the junction kept 6 bases outside the gene matches. CDR3: CSGSGGGNEQFF. Here the CDR3 DNA reads TGCAGTGGATCAGGGGGCGGGAATGAGCAGTTCTTC.

This clonotype was recorded at least ten times. The V and J genes are TRBV2 and TRBJ1-5, with D perhaps TRBD1 (6 bases). V lost 1 base and J lost 2, with 15 bases in between. From germline, CDR1 is SNHLY and CDR2 FYNNEI. There are 17 residues in the CDR3. CDR3 DNA: TGTGCCAGCAGTGAAGTGGTGGGGGCCGGAGGCAATCAGCCCCAGCATTTT. This sequence encodes CASSEVVGAGGNQPQHF.

This clonotype was found many times. This chain joins TRBV6-1 and TRBJ2-7; weak D call: TRBD1 (6 bases). Germline V CDR1 and CDR2: MNHNS, SASEGT. V was pared by 6 bases and J by 1 base, with 16 bases between. This CDR3 contains 15 residues. CDR3 residues: CASRATLQGSYEQYF. CDR3 DNA sequence: TGTGCCAGCAGGGCTACTCTACAGGGTTCCTACGAGCAGTACTTC.

Remarks on this clonotype: An end of the junction differs from the germline gene, which may be a read error. J is TRBJ1-1 and V is TRBV12-3 or TRBV12-4; weak D call: TRBD1 (6 bases). The length of the CDR3 is 18 residues. The CDR3 nucleotides are TGTGCCAGCACTTTGTTCGGCGGACAGCAGGTTGGAGGTACTGAATCTTTCTTT. Translation gives CASTLFGGQQVGGTESFF.

This chain links TRBV5-1 with TRBJ2-3; unclear D gene. From germline, CDR1 is SGHRS and CDR2 YFSETQ. With 2 bases removed from V and 5 bases from J, the gap between germline ends came to 9 bases. The CDR3 is 13 residues long. CDR3 sequence: CASSLSHLDTQYF. The CDR3 bases are TGCGCCAGCAGCTTATCCCACCTAGATACGCAGTATTTT.

The V call is TRBV27, the J call TRBJ2-5, with 9 bases aligning to TRBD1. Germline-derived CDR1 and CDR2 are MNHEY and SMNVEV (reference sequence). V shed 5 bases and J 5 bases; nucleotides not matched to a gene: 12. The CDR3 runs to 16 residues. CDR3 in amino acids: CASSPRYRGRAETQYF. CDR3 nucleotide sequence: TGTGCCAGCAGTCCTCGGTACAGGGGGCGGGCGGAGACCCAGTACTTC.

J is TRBJ2-7 and V is TRBV5-1; the D is unclear. Trimming removed 4 bases at V and 1 base at J, with 12 bases between. The CDR3 is 14 residues long. The germline gives CDR1 SGHRS, CDR2 YFSETQ. The CDR3 region is CASSPPAKSYEQYF. The CDR3 DNA is TGCGCCAGCAGCCCCCCGGCTAAATCCTACGAGCAGTACTTC.